The text below deals with one T cell receptor (beta chain). The PCR made use of 60 Vbeta and 13 Jbeta primers. Profiling relied on immunoSEQ multiplex PCR, and the TCRdb table lists in-frame clones only, not all of them. The table has about 180,000 clones, 81% seen once. The CDR3 extends over 17 amino acids. Trimming stripped 6 bases from V and 5 bases from J, with 24 bases between. The germline gives CDR1 MNHEY, CDR2 SMNVEV (reference sequence). The data were taken from a study of cytomegalovirus exposure and HLA in healthy donors. The specimen was PBMCs. The rearrangement joins TRBV27 to TRBJ2-3, with D possibly matching TRBD1 (6 bases). The sequence was collected from a woman aged 30 to 39 in good health and CMV-seronegative. The CDR3: CASSYAPSGMGQDTQYF. The CDR3 DNA sequence: TGTGCCAGCAGCTACGCCCCATCGGGGATGGGACAAGATACGCAGTATTTT.